Presented here are 25 T cell receptor beta chains from one specimen sequenced in a study of blood T cell repertoires in COVID-19. Only in-frame clones appear in the TCRdb table, and some are missing; sequencing was by immunoSEQ multiplex PCR. The sample includes around 480,000 clones, roughly 88% seen only once; the top ten take 10% to 15%. Sequencing was done on a sample of peripheral blood. All receptors derive from a woman aged 45 to 65 with COVID-19, enrolled during active disease.

The rearrangement joins TRBV2 to TRBJ1-5, with a possible D match to TRBD1 (5 bases). The CDR3 loop spans 13 amino acids. The V end was cut by 8 bases, the J end by 2 bases, with 10 bases between. In germline, CDR1 is SNHLY, CDR2 FYNNEI. The CDR3: CASGAPGNQPQHF. The CDR3 DNA follows: TGTGCCAGCGGGGCTCCCGGCAATCAGCCCCAGCATTTT.

This clone was detected once. This chain uses TRBV27 with TRBJ1-1; perhaps TRBD1 as D (5 bases). This CDR3 region has 17 residues. Germline lookup yields CDR1 MNHEY and CDR2 SMNVEV (reference sequence). Deletions cut 2 bases from V and 1 base from J, with 17 bases between. The CDR3 DNA reads as TGTGCCAGCAGTTTAGCGGTATGGAGGAGGGGGAACACTGAAGCTTTCTTT. Translated: CASSLAVWRRGNTEAFF.

The rearrangement joins TRBV3-1 (or the pseudogene TRBV3-2) to TRBJ2-1; D might be TRBD2 (5 bases). The CDR3 has 14 amino acids. Trimming removed 4 bases from V and 7 bases from J, with 14 bases in between. Germline values: CDR1 LGHDT, CDR2 YNNKEL (reference sequence). CDR3 DNA: TGTGCCAGCAGCCGAAAAGCGGAAAGGAATGAGCAGTTCTTC. Protein sequence: CASSRKAERNEQFF.

The chain links TRBV7-9 to TRBJ1-1, with D possibly being TRBD1 (5 bases). Germline V lookup: CDR1 SEHNR, CDR2 FQNEAQ (reference sequence). The length of the CDR3 is 12 residues. Trimming took off 5 bases at V and 7 bases at J, with 11 bases between the two ends. This CDR3 is CASSGGVDEAFF. CDR3 coding DNA: TGTGCCAGCAGCGGAGGGGTTGATGAAGCTTTCTTT.

The chain couples TRBV6-5 to TRBJ1-1; D gene uncertain. This CDR3 region has 14 residues. Between the trimmed V and J ends, which lost 6 bases and 0 bases, there was a span of 11 bases. The germline gives CDR1 MNHEY, CDR2 SVGAGI. DNA for the CDR3: TGTGCCAGCAGCGCGACCCGGGTGAACACTGAAGCTTTCTTT. This translates into CASSATRVNTEAFF.

V is TRBV15 and J is TRBJ2-7, with 7 bases identical to TRBD1. Germline-derived CDR1 and CDR2 are LNHNV and YYDKDF (reference sequence). V shed 0 bases and J 3 bases; nucleotides not matched to a gene: 14. The CDR3 totals 18 residues. CDR3 DNA: TGTGCCACCAGCAGAGATATGGGTGCAGAGGGGGCCCACTACGAGCAGTACTTC. It codes for CATSRDMGAEGAHYEQYF. The whole variable domain, remainder taken from reference TRBV15 and TRBJ2-7, is DAMVIQNPRYQVTQFGKPVTLSCSQTLNHNVMYWYQQKSSQAPKLLFHYYDKDFNNEADTPDNFQSRRPNTSFCFLDIRSPGLGDTAMYLCATSRDMGAEGAHYEQYFGPGTRLTVT.

This clone was seen more than once but under ten times. The V and J genes are TRBV4-2 and TRBJ2-3, with 14 bases aligning to TRBD2. Germline V CDR1 and CDR2: LGHNA, YNFKEQ. This CDR3 contains 17 residues. V was pared by 5 bases and J by 2 bases, with 6 bases of the junction left unmatched. The CDR3 DNA reads as TGTGCCAGCAGCAAGGGACTAGCGGGGGCTACCACAGATACGCAGTATTTT. Translating gives CASSKGLAGATTDTQYF.

This chain uses TRBV6-5 with TRBJ2-2, with 8 bases fitting TRBD2. J lost 6 bases, V lost 7 bases, and 7 bases had no gene match. Germline loops: CDR1 MNHEY, CDR2 SVGAGI. The CDR3 has 14 residues. CDR3 protein: CASNRGGHSGELFF. The CDR3 DNA sequence: TGTGCCAGCAACCGGGGGGGCCATTCCGGGGAGCTGTTTTTT.

In this sample, this clone turned up once. The rearrangement links TRBV27 to TRBJ1-1; the D gene is possibly TRBD1 (5 bases). Germline CDR1 and CDR2: MNHEY and SMNVEV (reference sequence). V dropped 5 bases and J dropped 5 bases, with 15 bases sitting between them. The CDR3 extends over 14 amino acids. The CDR3 DNA sequence: TGTGCCAGCAGTCAAAGCAGGGTGGGGACTGAAGCTTTCTTT. Translating gives CASSQSRVGTEAFF.

This clone was counted between two and nine times. V usage is TRBV5-4 and J usage is TRBJ1-2; D gene ambiguous. This CDR3 spans 14 amino acids. Germline CDR1 reads SGHNT; CDR2 reads YYREEE (reference sequence). The V end lost 0 bases, the J end lost 1 base, and 7 bases lay between the germline ends. The CDR3 sequence is CASSLEVGNYGYTF. Written as DNA, the CDR3 is TGTGCCAGCAGCTTGGAAGTCGGTAACTATGGCTACACCTTC.

The chain links TRBV7-9 to TRBJ1-3, with 7 bases matching TRBD1. After removal of 6 bases from V and 3 bases from J, the junction contained 2 bases not matched to a gene. This CDR3 is built from 13 residues. Germline V gives CDR1 SEHNR, CDR2 FQNEAQ (reference sequence). The CDR3 here is CASRQGSGNTIYF. The DNA for the CDR3 is TGTGCCAGCAGACAGGGGAGTGGAAACACCATATATTTT.

The chain links TRBV5-8 to TRBJ1-5; weak D call: TRBD1 (6 bases). The CDR3 has 14 amino acids. Germline V CDR1 and CDR2: SGHTS, YDEGEE. Trimming removed 2 bases from V and 4 bases from J, with 10 bases in between. Here the CDR3 reads CASSLGQPNQPQHF. Written as DNA, the CDR3 is TGTGCCAGCAGCTTAGGACAGCCTAATCAGCCCCAGCATTTT.

This clone was recorded once. The genes are TRBV21-1 and TRBJ2-7; the table calls TRBD1, which could not be checked here. TRBV21-1 is classified as a pseudogene. The CDR3 consists of 13 residues. For the CDR3, the DNA is TGTGCCAGCCCGAGGACAGGGGGGAGCGAGCAGTACTTC. It yields the protein CASPRTGGSEQYF.

The chain combines TRBV12-3 or TRBV12-4 with TRBJ1-1; 8 bases are a match to TRBD1. This CDR3 is built from 12 residues. V was clipped by 3 bases and J by 11 bases; unmatched bases: 5. The CDR3 reads CASSFGQGEAFF. In DNA form, the CDR3 reads TGTGCCAGCAGTTTCGGACAGGGCGAGGCTTTCTTT.

The chain has TRBV30 and TRBJ1-6, with TRBD1 as a possible D gene (5 bases). The length of the CDR3 is 16 residues. CDR1 is GTSNPN and CDR2 is SVGIG in the germline V gene (reference sequence). V was clipped by 0 bases and J by 7 bases, with 16 bases between them. The CDR3 region has the DNA TGTGCCTGGAGTGTTGGACCGGGACTGAGGAATTCACCCCTCCACTTT. Encoded protein: CAWSVGPGLRNSPLHF.

CDR3: CASSRGGTSGVNEQFF. In DNA, the CDR3 is TGTGCCAGTAGCAGGGGTGGGACTAGCGGGGTAAATGAGCAGTTCTTC. The chain couples TRBV19 to TRBJ2-1, with 13 nucleotides matching TRBD2. CDR3 length: 16 residues. Unmatched junction bases numbered 9, after V lost 6 bases and J lost 7 bases. Germline V gene sequence: CDR1 LNHDA, CDR2 SQIVND (reference sequence).

This clone was counted only a few times. V and J are TRBV19 and TRBJ2-2; D remains unclear. Germline CDR1 and CDR2: LNHDA and SQIVND (reference sequence). There are 14 residues in the CDR3. The ends were cut back, 7 bases at V and 5 bases at J, with 14 bases in the middle. This chain's CDR3 is CASTTTTGTGELFF. DNA of the CDR3: TGTGCCAGTACCACCACCACTGGTACCGGGGAGCTGTTTTTT.

V is TRBV19 and J is TRBJ2-1, with 9 bases identical to TRBD1. This CDR3 contains 14 residues. The trim removed 10 bases at V and 7 bases at J, leaving 11 bases unmatched. Germline V gene data show CDR1 as LNHDA and CDR2 as SQIVND (reference sequence). CDR3 DNA sequence: TGTGCCACCTCCGGAGGACAGGGGAGTAATGAGCAGTTCTTC. It is translated as CATSGGQGSNEQFF.

The chain recombines TRBV9 with TRBJ2-1; 7 bases agree with TRBD1. The CDR3 runs 16 residues. Germline V gene sequence: CDR1 SGDLS, CDR2 YYNGEE. Unmatched junction bases numbered 8, after V lost 1 base and J lost 4 bases. This chain's CDR3 is CASSVIGGPTYNEQFF. In nucleotides, the CDR3 is TGTGCCAGCAGCGTAATAGGGGGCCCCACATACAATGAGCAGTTCTTC.

V and J are TRBV7-8 and TRBJ2-3, with D tentatively TRBD2 (5 bases). The V and J ends lost 1 base and 6 bases respectively, with 8 bases between them. Germline values: CDR1 SGHVS, CDR2 FQNEAQ. The CDR3 sequence is 13 residues long. The CDR3 region is CASSLEWRDTQYF. The DNA for the CDR3 is TGTGCCAGCAGCTTAGAATGGAGGGATACGCAGTATTTT.

This clone has just one count. The chain employs TRBV5-6 and TRBJ2-3; TRBD2 agrees at 15 bases. V lost 5 bases and J lost 5; bases outside the gene matches: 12. Germline CDR1 SGHDT, CDR2 YYEEEE. CDR3 size: 18 residues. The CDR3 nucleotides are TGTGCCAGCAGGCCCGGGACTAGCGGGGGGCTCCCGGGAGATACGCAGTATTTT. Protein sequence: CASRPGTSGGLPGDTQYF.

This chain uses TRBV29-1 with TRBJ1-2; D unresolved. Germline values: CDR1 SQVTM, CDR2 ANQGSEA. V was trimmed by 7 bases and J by 8 bases, leaving 17 bases between them. The CDR3 consists of 12 residues. DNA of the CDR3: TGCAGCGCCCAGGAGCGGCAGGACGGCTACACCTTC. Protein sequence: CSAQERQDGYTF.

V is TRBV12-5 and J is TRBJ2-7; TRBD1 aligns across 11 bases. Germline CDR1 LGHNT, CDR2 FRNRAP. The CDR3 has 14 amino acids. With 7 bases clipped from V and 6 bases from J, the junction kept 8 bases outside the gene matches. As DNA, the CDR3 is TGTGCTAGTGCCTACATCGGGACAGGGGGCGAGCAGTACTTC. It yields the protein CASAYIGTGGEQYF.

The chain combines TRBV9 with TRBJ1-2; 8 bases are shared with TRBD1. The CDR3 has 14 residues. Losses at the gene ends were 0 bases for V and 7 bases for J; bases not matched to a gene: 5. The V gene's germline CDR1 is SGDLS and CDR2 YYNGEE. CDR3 in DNA: TGTGCCAGCAGCGTAGGGACAGGGTATGGTGGCTACACCTTC. Translating gives CASSVGTGYGGYTF.

This clone showed up just once. V gene TRBV6-2 or TRBV6-3 combines with J gene TRBJ2-2; tentatively, D is TRBD2 (6 bases). This CDR3 spans 16 amino acids. Trimming removed 3 bases from V and 3 bases from J, with 14 bases in between. CDR1 is MNHEY and CDR2 is SVGEGT in the germline V gene. The DNA for the CDR3 is TGTGCCAGCAGTTATGCGGGGAAGCGGTACACCGGGGAGCTGTTTTTT. Amino acids: CASSYAGKRYTGELFF.